This record looks at one T cell receptor (beta chain) sequence and its context. PCR was performed using 60 Vbeta and 13 Jbeta primers. Clones were sequenced by immunoSEQ multiplex PCR, and TCRdb holds only the in-frame ones, with some missing. The repertoire includes 55,000 to 75,000 clones, around 80% of them detected once, and around 2.9% sits in the top ten. The sample belongs to a study of cytomegalovirus exposure and HLA in healthy donors. The V end was cut by 4 bases, the J end by 3 bases, with 24 bases between. The CDR3 spans 18 residues. Germline CDR1 SEHNR, CDR2 FQNEAQ (reference sequence). Sequenced sample: PBMCs. V usage is TRBV7-9 and J usage is TRBJ1-2; tentative D call: TRBD1 (5 bases). The TCR sequence derives from a girl aged 5 to 17 in good health and CMV-seropositive. CDR3 nucleotides: TGTGCCAGCAGCTCCCTCAGACGGGACGGACTATTGCACTATGGCTACACCTTC. It translates to CASSSLRRDGLLHYGYTF.